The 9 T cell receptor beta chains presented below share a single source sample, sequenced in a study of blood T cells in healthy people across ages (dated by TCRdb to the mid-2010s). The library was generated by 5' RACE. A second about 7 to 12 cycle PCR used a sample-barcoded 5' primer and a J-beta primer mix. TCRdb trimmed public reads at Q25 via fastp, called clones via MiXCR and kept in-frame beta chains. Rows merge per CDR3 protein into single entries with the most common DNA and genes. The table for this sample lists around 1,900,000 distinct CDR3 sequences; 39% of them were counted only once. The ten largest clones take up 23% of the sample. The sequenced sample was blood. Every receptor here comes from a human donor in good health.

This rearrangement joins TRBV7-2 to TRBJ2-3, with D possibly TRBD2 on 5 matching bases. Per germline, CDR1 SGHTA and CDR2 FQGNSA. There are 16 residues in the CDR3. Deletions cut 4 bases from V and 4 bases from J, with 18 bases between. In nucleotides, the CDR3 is TGTGCCAGCAGCTCGGGATGGAAGGGCCCGGCAGATACGCAGTATTTT. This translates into CASSSGWKGPADTQYF.

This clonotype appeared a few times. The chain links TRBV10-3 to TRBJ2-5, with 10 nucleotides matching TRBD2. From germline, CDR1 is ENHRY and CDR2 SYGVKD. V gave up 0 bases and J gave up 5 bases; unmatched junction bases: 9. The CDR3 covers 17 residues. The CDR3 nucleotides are TGTGCCATCAGTGAGTCGATAGGGACTAGCGTCTCGGAGACCCAGTACTTC. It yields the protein CAISESIGTSVSETQYF.

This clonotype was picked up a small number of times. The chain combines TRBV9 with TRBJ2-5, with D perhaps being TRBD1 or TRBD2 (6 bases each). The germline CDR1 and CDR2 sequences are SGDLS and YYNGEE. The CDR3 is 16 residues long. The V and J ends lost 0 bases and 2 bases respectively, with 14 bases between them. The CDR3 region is CASSVGPGASQETQYF. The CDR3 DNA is TGTGCCAGCAGCGTAGGGCCGGGGGCCTCTCAAGAGACCCAGTACTTC. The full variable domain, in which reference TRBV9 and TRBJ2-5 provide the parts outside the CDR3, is DSGVTQTPKHLITATGQRVTLRCSPRSGDLSVYWYQQSLDQGLQFLIQYYNGEERAKGNILERFSAQQFPDLHSELNLSSLELGDSALYFCASSVGPGASQETQYFGPGTRLLVL.

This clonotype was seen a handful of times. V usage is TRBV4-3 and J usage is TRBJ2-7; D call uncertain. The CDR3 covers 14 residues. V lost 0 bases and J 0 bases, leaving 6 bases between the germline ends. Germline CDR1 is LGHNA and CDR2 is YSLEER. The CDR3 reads CASSQEISSYEQYF. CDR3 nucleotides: TGCGCCAGCAGCCAAGAGATTTCCTCCTACGAGCAGTACTTC.

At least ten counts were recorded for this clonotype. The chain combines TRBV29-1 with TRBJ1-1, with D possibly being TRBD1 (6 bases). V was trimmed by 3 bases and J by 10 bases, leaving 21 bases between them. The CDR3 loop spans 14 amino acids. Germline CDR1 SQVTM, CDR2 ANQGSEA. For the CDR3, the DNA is TGCAGCGTTGATCAACAGGGAGGGGGGCAGAGAGCTTTCTTT. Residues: CSVDQQGGGQRAFF.

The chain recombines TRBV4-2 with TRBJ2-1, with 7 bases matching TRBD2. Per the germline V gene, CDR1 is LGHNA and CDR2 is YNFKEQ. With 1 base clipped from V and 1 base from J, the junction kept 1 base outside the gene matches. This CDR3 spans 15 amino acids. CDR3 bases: TGTGCCAGCAGCCAAGCTAGCGGTTCCTACAATGAGCAGTTCTTC. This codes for CASSQASGSYNEQFF.

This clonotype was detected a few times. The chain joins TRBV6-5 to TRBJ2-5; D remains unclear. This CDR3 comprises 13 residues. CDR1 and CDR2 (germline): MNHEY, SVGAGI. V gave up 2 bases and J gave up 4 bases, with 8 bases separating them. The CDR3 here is CASSYRERETQYF. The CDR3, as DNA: TGTGCCAGCAGTTACAGAGAGCGAGAGACCCAGTACTTC.

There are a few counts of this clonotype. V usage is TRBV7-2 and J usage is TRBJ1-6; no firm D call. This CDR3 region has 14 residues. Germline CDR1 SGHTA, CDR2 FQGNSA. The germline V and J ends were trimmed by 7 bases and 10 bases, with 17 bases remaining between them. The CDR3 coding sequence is TGTGCCAGCACCATATCCTTATCAGGATCACCCCTCCACTTT. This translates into CASTISLSGSPLHF.

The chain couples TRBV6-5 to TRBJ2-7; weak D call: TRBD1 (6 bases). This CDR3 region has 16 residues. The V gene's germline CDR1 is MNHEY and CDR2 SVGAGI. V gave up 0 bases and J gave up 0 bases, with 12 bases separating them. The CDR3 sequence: CASSYSSGASSYEQYF. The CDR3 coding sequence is TGTGCCAGCAGTTACTCTTCAGGGGCGAGCTCCTACGAGCAGTACTTC.